This T cell receptor beta chain was found in a study of blood T cell repertoires in COVID-19. This table comes from immunoSEQ multiplex PCR, and its TCRdb copy is limited to in-frame clones, with some not included. This sample has more than 150,000 clones; more than 85% occur once, and the top ten carry approximately 0.62%. The CDR3 contains 14 residues. V shed 3 bases and J shed 4 bases, with 10 bases lying between them. Looked up from germline, CDR1 is SNHLY and CDR2 is FYNNEI. This chain links TRBV2 with TRBJ2-1, with D perhaps TRBD1 (5 bases). This clonotype originated in a man in his 60s with COVID-19, enrolled during active disease. The source material was peripheral blood. CDR3 protein: CASSDREGYNEQFF. CDR3 sequence (DNA): TGTGCCAGCAGTGACAGGGAAGGGTACAATGAGCAGTTCTTC.